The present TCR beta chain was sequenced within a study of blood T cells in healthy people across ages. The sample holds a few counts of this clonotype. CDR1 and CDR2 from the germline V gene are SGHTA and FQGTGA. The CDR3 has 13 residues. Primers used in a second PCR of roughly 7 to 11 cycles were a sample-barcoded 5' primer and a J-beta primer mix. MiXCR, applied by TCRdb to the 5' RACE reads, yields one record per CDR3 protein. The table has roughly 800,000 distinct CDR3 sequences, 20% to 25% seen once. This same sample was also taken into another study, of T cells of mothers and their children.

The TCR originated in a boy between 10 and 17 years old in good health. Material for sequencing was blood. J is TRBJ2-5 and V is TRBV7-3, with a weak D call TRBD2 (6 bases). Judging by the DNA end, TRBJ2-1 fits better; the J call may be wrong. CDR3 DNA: TGTGCCAGCAGCTTAACTATGCGGGACGAGCAGTTCTTC. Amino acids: CASSLTMRDEQFF.